This TCR beta chain came from a study of T cells after yellow fever vaccination. This CDR3 has 17 residues. V was clipped by 1 base and J by 3 bases, with 15 bases between them. Germline assignment: CDR1 SEHNR and CDR2 FQNEAQ (reference sequence). There are a few counts of this clonotype. A universal primer site and UMIs were added as TCR cDNA was made by 5'RACE template switching. TCRdb redid the calling of the 5' RACE reads with MiXCR, one entry per CDR3 protein. The data contain 500,000 to 700,000 distinct CDR3 sequences, under 25% of them singletons. The gene calls are TRBV7-9 and TRBJ1-4, with D perhaps TRBD1 (5 bases). This TCR was sampled from a man aged 25-45 years who received the YFV17D yellow fever vaccine. This material consisted of PBMCs, taken 15 days after the yellow fever booster vaccination. In nucleotides, the CDR3 is TGTGCCAGCAGCTTAGGGTGGAGGGGCGCGGCTAATGAAAAACTGTTTTTT. Amino acids: CASSLGWRGAANEKLFF.